The next 16 T cell receptor beta chains were all read from a single sample in a study of control samples from healthy donors and cancer patients. Repertoires were generated with immunoSEQ multiplex PCR, while TCRdb's copy carries only in-frame clones and drops some. The sample has roughly 120,000 clones; more than 85% are singletons. The sequencing sample was made of PBMCs. These receptors were obtained from a man aged 50 to 60 with head and neck cancer.

This sequence joins TRBV5-6 and TRBJ2-3; D remains ambiguous. This CDR3 has 12 residues. CDR1 is SGHDT, CDR2 YYEEEE, per germline. Trimming took 3 bases from V and 6 from J, leaving 8 bases between them. CDR3 sequence reads: CASSSGQDTQYF. The CDR3 nucleotides read TGTGCCAGCAGCTCAGGCCAGGATACGCAGTATTTT.

The chain has TRBV5-1 and TRBJ2-1; tentatively, D is TRBD1 or TRBD2 (6 bases each). There are 14 residues in the CDR3. The germline V gene has CDR1 SGHRS and CDR2 YFSETQ. The ends were cut back, 3 bases at V and 9 bases at J, with 16 bases in the middle. As DNA, the CDR3 is TGCGCCAGCAGCTCTAAAACAGGGAGGTCTGAGCAGTTCTTC. Protein sequence: CASSSKTGRSEQFF. Filled out from reference TRBV5-1 and TRBJ2-1, the complete variable domain reads KAGVTQTPRYLIKTRGQQVTLSCSPISGHRSVSWYQQTPGQGLQFLFEYFSETQRNKGNFPGRFSGRQFSNSRSEMNVSTLELGDSALYLCASSSKTGRSEQFFGPGTRLTVL.

The chain employs TRBV6-2 or TRBV6-3 and TRBJ1-1; D not resolved. Trimming stripped 1 base from V and 4 bases from J, with 7 bases between. The CDR3 is 13 amino acids. The germline V gene encodes CDR1 MNHEY and CDR2 SVGEGT. The CDR3 region is CASSYWQSTEAFF. CDR3 nucleotide sequence: TGTGCCAGCAGTTACTGGCAGTCCACTGAAGCTTTCTTT.

This chain joins TRBV7-2 and TRBJ1-4; D is possibly TRBD1 (6 bases). Trimming shortened V by 4 bases and J by 7 bases, and 13 bases separated the two germline ends. The length of the CDR3 is 14 residues. The germline V gene encodes CDR1 SGHTA and CDR2 FQGNSA. The CDR3 protein is CASSWGGRGEKLFF. CDR3 bases: TGTGCCAGCAGCTGGGGGGGCAGGGGTGAAAAACTGTTTTTT.

This clone was recorded a few times. CDR3 nucleotide sequence: TGTGCCAGCAGCTTGGCGTGGGGAGGAAGCAATCAGCCCCAGCATTTT. Amino acids: CASSLAWGGSNQPQHF. The rearrangement uses TRBV5-6 and TRBJ1-5; unclear D gene. This CDR3 is 16 amino acids long. With 0 bases removed from V and 1 base from J, the gap between germline ends came to 11 bases. Germline CDR1 reads SGHDT; CDR2 reads YYEEEE. The full variable domain, rest sourced from reference TRBV5-6 and TRBJ1-5, is DAGVTQSPTHLIKTRGQQVTLRCSPKSGHDTVSWYQQALGQGPQFIFQYYEEEERQRGNFPDRFSGHQFPNYSSELNVNALLLGDSALYLCASSLAWGGSNQPQHFGDGTRLSIL.

V is TRBV3-1 (or the pseudogene TRBV3-2) and J is TRBJ1-6; D is possibly TRBD1 (6 bases). The V end was cut by 2 bases, the J end by 7 bases, with 12 bases between. Germline lookup yields CDR1 LGHDT and CDR2 YNNKEL (reference sequence). The CDR3 spans 15 residues. Here the CDR3 reads CASSQTGTGNSPLHF. The CDR3 DNA sequence: TGTGCCAGCAGCCAAACAGGGACTGGGAATTCACCCCTCCACTTT.

The chain is built from TRBV4-2 and TRBJ1-2, with a weak D call TRBD1 (5 bases). The V end lost 4 bases, the J end lost 2 bases, and 14 bases lay between the germline ends. Germline V gene data show CDR1 as LGHNA and CDR2 as YNFKEQ. There are 15 residues in the CDR3. The CDR3 loop reads CASSPTRDLNYGYTF. In DNA form, the CDR3 reads TGTGCCAGCAGCCCGACAAGGGACTTAAACTATGGCTACACCTTC.

This sequence joins TRBV5-5 and TRBJ1-1, with D possibly TRBD1 on 5 matching bases. V lost 0 bases and J lost 7, with 13 bases in between. Germline V gene sequence: CDR1 SGHKS, CDR2 YYEKEE (reference sequence). CDR3 length: 14 residues. The CDR3 sequence: CASSLGFRVGEAFF. DNA for the CDR3: TGTGCCAGCAGCTTGGGGTTCAGGGTTGGTGAAGCTTTCTTT.

The chain employs TRBV11-2 and TRBJ2-1; TRBD2 matches 9 bases. With V trimmed by 1 base and J by 6 bases, 4 bases remained unmatched. CDR3 length: 15 amino acids. Germline V gene sequence: CDR1 SGHAT, CDR2 FQNNGV. The CDR3 reads CASSLGTSAANEQFF. The CDR3 nucleotides read TGTGCCAGCAGCTTAGGGACTAGCGCGGCCAATGAGCAGTTCTTC.

The rearrangement links TRBV6-5 to TRBJ1-2, with a tentative D call TRBD1 (5 bases). Trimming stripped 0 bases from V and 10 bases from J, with 9 bases between. The CDR3 runs 12 residues. Germline V gene lookup returns CDR1 MNHEY and CDR2 SVGAGI. The CDR3, as DNA: TGTGCCAGCAGTTACTCGGGGCACTTCTACACCTTC. This codes for CASSYSGHFYTF.

J is TRBJ2-1 and V is TRBV29-1, with a tentative D call TRBD2 (7 bases). The CDR3 runs 14 residues. Germline CDR1 is SQVTM and CDR2 is ANQGSEA. Trimming shortened V by 7 bases and J by 4 bases, and 17 bases separated the two germline ends. DNA of the CDR3: TGCAGCGGGGGGAGGGGGGGCGTTTACAATGAGCAGTTCTTC. Translation gives CSGGRGGVYNEQFF.

This sequence joins TRBV5-1 and TRBJ2-1; tentatively, D is TRBD2 (5 bases). The CDR3 spans 13 residues. Trimming pared 4 bases from V and 2 bases from J, leaving 7 bases between. Per the germline V gene, CDR1 is SGHRS and CDR2 is YFSETQ. The CDR3 sequence: CASSPGAYNEQFF. CDR3 nucleotides: TGCGCCAGCAGCCCCGGGGCCTACAATGAGCAGTTCTTC.

The chain employs TRBV5-1 and TRBJ1-6, with D possibly TRBD1 on 6 matching bases. In germline, CDR1 is SGHRS, CDR2 YFSETQ. V was clipped by 5 bases and J by 10 bases, with 16 bases between them. This CDR3 has 14 amino acids. CDR3 sequence (DNA): TGCGCCAGCAGTCTCCCGGGACAAGAGTCACCCCTCCACTTT. Translating it yields CASSLPGQESPLHF.

The chain couples TRBV28 to TRBJ1-3; possibly TRBD1 for D (5 bases). Germline lookup yields CDR1 MDHEN and CDR2 SYDVKM. The CDR3 is 14 residues long. The V and J ends lost 3 bases and 4 bases respectively, with 10 bases between them. CDR3: CASSFGGAGNTIYF. CDR3 nucleotide sequence: TGTGCCAGCAGTTTCGGGGGAGCGGGAAACACCATATATTTT. Variable domain in full (rest from reference TRBV28 and TRBJ1-3): DVKVTQSSRYLVKRTGEKVFLECVQDMDHENMFWYRQDPGLGLRLIYFSYDVKMKEKGDIPEGYSVSREKKERFSLILESASTNQTSMYLCASSFGGAGNTIYFGEGSWLTVV.

This clone was picked up one time. The V gene is TRBV5-1, the J gene TRBJ1-2; D might be TRBD1 (5 bases). Germline CDR1 is SGHRS and CDR2 is YFSETQ. The V and J ends lost 0 bases and 0 bases respectively, with 12 bases between them. The CDR3 sequence is 16 residues long. The CDR3 DNA is TGCGCCAGCAGCTTGGCCCGGGACGTAGCTAACTATGGCTACACCTTC. Its translation: CASSLARDVANYGYTF. The variable domain in full, with the rest retrieved from reference TRBV5-1 and TRBJ1-2, is KAGVTQTPRYLIKTRGQQVTLSCSPISGHRSVSWYQQTPGQGLQFLFEYFSETQRNKGNFPGRFSGRQFSNSRSEMNVSTLELGDSALYLCASSLARDVANYGYTFGSGTRLTVV.

The rearrangement uses TRBV7-2 and TRBJ2-5; possibly TRBD2 for D (6 bases). Trimming took off 0 bases at V and 4 bases at J, with 9 bases between the two ends. CDR3 length equals 14 residues. In germline, CDR1 is SGHTA, CDR2 FQGNSA. CDR3 loop: CASSLAGGTETQYF. The CDR3 nucleotides read TGTGCCAGCAGCTTAGCGGGGGGTACAGAGACCCAGTACTTC.